One and the same sample provided the 5 T cell receptor beta chains below, sequenced in a study of B cell selection in AIRE deficiency. Clones were sequenced by immunoSEQ multiplex PCR, and TCRdb holds only the in-frame ones, with some missing. This table holds about 26,000 clones, approximately 92% found once. Regulatory T cells were sorted as CD4+CD25hiCD127low/negative. Sample: CD4+CD25+ Tregs sorted from PBMCs. Every receptor here comes from a human donor in good health.

The chain combines TRBV9 with TRBJ2-1, with TRBD2 matching 7 bases. From germline, CDR1 is SGDLS and CDR2 YYNGEE. CDR3 length: 15 residues. Unmatched junction bases numbered 9, after V lost 2 bases and J lost 7 bases. The CDR3 nucleotides read TGTGCCAGCAGCGTGGGCTGGGGAGGGGAAAATGAGCAGTTCTTC. Translated, it gives CASSVGWGGENEQFF.

The CDR3 loop reads CASSLKWGETQYF. The CDR3 nucleotides read TGTGCCAGCAGCTTAAAGTGGGGAGAGACCCAGTACTTC. The V call is TRBV7-3, the J call TRBJ2-5; D ambiguous. The CDR3 runs 13 residues. CDR1 and CDR2 (germline): SGHTA, FQGTGA. Trimming took 1 base from V and 4 from J, leaving 7 bases between them.

This clone was detected only a few times. The gene calls are TRBV27 and TRBJ1-6, with 8 bases that match TRBD1. The germline gives CDR1 MNHEY, CDR2 SMNVEV (reference sequence). This CDR3 is 14 amino acids long. The V segment lost 5 bases and the J segment 9 bases; nucleotides outside the gene matches: 6. DNA of the CDR3: TGTGCCAGCAGTCCGACAGGGGTACGTTCACCCCTCCACTTT. Protein sequence: CASSPTGVRSPLHF.

The chain has TRBV29-1 and TRBJ2-3; TRBD2 agrees at 12 bases. The CDR3 runs 14 residues. Trimming removed 7 bases from V and 10 bases from J; junction bases left unmatched: 12. The V gene's germline CDR1 is SQVTM and CDR2 ANQGSEA. For the CDR3, the DNA is TGCAGCGCCCGGGGGGCTACTAGCGGGGGGCCGCAGTATTTT. Its translation: CSARGATSGGPQYF.

V usage is TRBV6-6 and J usage is TRBJ2-7; D ambiguous. The CDR3 covers 16 residues. Germline CDR1 is MNHNY and CDR2 is SVGAGI (reference sequence). Trimming removed 0 bases at V and 0 bases at J, with 12 bases between. The CDR3 loop reads CASSYSSPSSSYEQYF. CDR3 in DNA: TGTGCCAGCAGTTACTCGTCGCCTTCGAGCTCCTACGAGCAGTACTTC.